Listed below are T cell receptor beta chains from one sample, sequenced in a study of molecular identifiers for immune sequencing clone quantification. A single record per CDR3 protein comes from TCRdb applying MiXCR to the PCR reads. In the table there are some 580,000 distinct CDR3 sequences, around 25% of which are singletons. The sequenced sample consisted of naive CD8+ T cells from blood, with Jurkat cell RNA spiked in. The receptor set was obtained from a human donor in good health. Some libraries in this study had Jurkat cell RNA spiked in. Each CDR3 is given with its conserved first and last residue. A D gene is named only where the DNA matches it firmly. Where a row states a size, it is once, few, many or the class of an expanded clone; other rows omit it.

TGTGCCAGCAGCCACCCAATAGCGGAACAAGAGACCCAGTACTTC	CASSHPIAEQETQYF	-	TRBV9	TRBJ2-5	-
TGTGCCGGCAGTTTGGGACCGCTTGATTACGAGCAGTACTTC	CAGSLGPLDYEQYF	-	TRBV12-3/TRBV12-4	TRBJ2-7	-
TGTGCCACAAAAAGGGACAGGGGTTATTCACCCCTCCACTTT	CATKRDRGYSPLHF	few	TRBV6-2/TRBV6-3	TRBJ1-6	TRBD1
TGTGCCAGCAGATTAGGGTCTAGTCTCAGCTACGAGCAGTACTTC	CASRLGSSLSYEQYF	few	TRBV7-8	TRBJ2-7	-
TGTGCCACGCGCGCTGGGAACACTGAAGCTTTCTTT	CATRAGNTEAFF	few	TRBV6-5	TRBJ1-1	-
TGTGCCACCAGTGATTCTCGGAACCCGATACCTGAAGCTTTCTTT	CATSDSRNPIPEAFF	-	TRBV24-1	TRBJ1-1	-
TGTGCCAGCGGAGGGTGGCAGTCCCAAAGCTATGGCTACACCTTC	CASGGWQSQSYGYTF	-	TRBV28	TRBJ1-2	-
TGTGCCTGGAGTGTAGACGAAGACAATGAGCAGTTCTTC	CAWSVDEDNEQFF	few	TRBV30	TRBJ2-1	-
TGTGCCAGCAGCTTACTTTTAGCGGGGGGGCCAGATACGCAGTATTTT	CASSLLLAGGPDTQYF	many	TRBV7-9	TRBJ2-3	TRBD2
TGTGCCAGCAGCTTCGGGGACAGGGGGGACTACGAGCAGTACTTC	CASSFGDRGDYEQYF	few	TRBV7-9	TRBJ2-7	TRBD1
TGTGCCAGCAGCTCACCGTTAGATCTCGAGCAGTACTTC	CASSSPLDLEQYF	few	TRBV7-6	TRBJ2-7	-
TGTGCCAGCAGCCCGCAACTTGGCACAGATACGCAGTATTTT	CASSPQLGTDTQYF	many	TRBV7-9	TRBJ2-3	-
TGTGCTAGTGGTGCAATTTGGGGGTACGAGCAGTACTTC	CASGAIWGYEQYF	many	TRBV12-5	TRBJ2-7	-
TGTGCCAGCAGCTTAGTAGGGGCGTCCGGCCCCGAGCAGTACTTC	CASSLVGASGPEQYF	many	TRBV13	TRBJ2-7	-
TGTGCCAGCAGTTACTCGATGGGCAGGGATGGTTACGAGCAGTACTTC	CASSYSMGRDGYEQYF	few	TRBV6-5	TRBJ2-7	-
TGTGCCAGCAGCCAAGGTGGCCTGGGCACAGATACGCAGTATTTT	CASSQGGLGTDTQYF	many	TRBV3-1	TRBJ2-3	-
TGCGCCAGCAGCCAAGATCTTTTCGGGGGCTACCCTTTGGGTGAGTTCTTC	CASSQDLFGGYPLGEFF	many	TRBV4-3	TRBJ2-1	-
TGTGCCACCATAGACGGGTCTAGCGGGAGTGGTGAGCAGTTCTTC	CATIDGSSGSGEQFF	-	TRBV24-1	TRBJ2-1	TRBD2
TGTGCCAGCACTAGGGCAGGTATTAACACTGAAGCTTTCTTT	CASTRAGINTEAFF	many	TRBV6-6	TRBJ1-1	-
TGTGCTAGTGGTTTGGATCCTACAGGGACTAATGAAAAACTGTTTTTT	CASGLDPTGTNEKLFF	few	TRBV12-5	TRBJ1-4	-
TGTGCCAGCAGTTCCCCGGTGGGTCATCAGCCCCAGCATTTT	CASSSPVGHQPQHF	many	TRBV28	TRBJ1-5	-
TGCAGTGCTAGAGACCCGGACATAAATCAGCCCCAGCATTTT	CSARDPDINQPQHF	few	TRBV20-1	TRBJ1-5	-
TGTGCCAGCGGGAGTTGGGAAGAGACCCAGTACTTC	CASGSWEETQYF	many	TRBV7-9	TRBJ2-5	-
TGTGCCAGTGGGTGGGGAATGAGCAATCAGCCCCAGCATTTT	CASGWGMSNQPQHF	-	TRBV19	TRBJ1-5	-
TGTGCCAGCAGCAGGCTAGCGGGCGCCAAGACCAACAATGAGCAGTTCTTC	CASSRLAGAKTNNEQFF	-	TRBV21-1	TRBJ2-1	-
TGCAGCGTGTTCCACTGGGACGGCGAAGCTTTCTTT	CSVFHWDGEAFF	many	TRBV29-1	TRBJ1-1	-
TGTGCCAGCAGCTTAGAGGGGTATAATGAAAAACTGTTTTTT	CASSLEGYNEKLFF	many	TRBV7-2	TRBJ1-4	-
TGTGCCAGCAGCTCCCACGGGGGTATTCAAGACGAGCAGTACTTC	CASSSHGGIQDEQYF	-	TRBV7-2	TRBJ2-7	-
TGTGCCAGCAGTTATCCCCTGACAGGGGGCTGGGTTGGCGGCTACGAGCAGTACTTC	CASSYPLTGGWVGGYEQYF	-	TRBV6-6	TRBJ2-7	TRBD1
TGTGCCAGCAGTTTATTGGGGGGGGAGACCCAGTACTTC	CASSLLGGETQYF	few	TRBV12-3/TRBV12-4	TRBJ2-5	TRBD2
TGCGCCAGCAGCCATCTTGCAACTAATGAAAAACTGTTTTTT	CASSHLATNEKLFF	-	TRBV4-3	TRBJ1-4	-
TGCAGTGCTAGAGATTCGGGGGGGATCTACGAGCAGTACTTC	CSARDSGGIYEQYF	-	TRBV20-1	TRBJ2-7	TRBD2
TGTGCCAGCTCACCAAGGACTAGCTGGGACACCGGGGAGCTGTTTTTT	CASSPRTSWDTGELFF	many	TRBV18	TRBJ2-2	TRBD2
TGTGCCAGCAATTCCGGGTCGCTTCGTCAAAATGAGCAGTTCTTC	CASNSGSLRQNEQFF	few	TRBV12-3/TRBV12-4	TRBJ2-1	-
TGCAGTGCTAGAGGAGAAATCTCCCCGAGCTCCTACGAGCAGTACTTC	CSARGEISPSSYEQYF	many	TRBV20-1	TRBJ2-7	-
TGCGCCAGCAGTCGAATCGACAGGAGCCGCTCCTACGAGCAGTACTTC	CASSRIDRSRSYEQYF	-	TRBV23-1	TRBJ2-7	-
TGTGCCAGCAGCTCATGGGATACGCAGTATTTT	CASSSWDTQYF	-	TRBV11-2	TRBJ2-3	-
TGCGCCAGCAGCTTGGTTGGGGGGCTAACCTACGAGCAGTACTTC	CASSLVGGLTYEQYF	-	TRBV5-1	TRBJ2-7	-
TGTGCCAGCAGCTTAGAGGCATGGCTAGCTCTCGATACGCAGTATTTT	CASSLEAWLALDTQYF	few	TRBV7-9	TRBJ2-3	-
TGTGCCAGCAGCTCCACGCCCGGACCAAGCACAGATACGCAGTATTTT	CASSSTPGPSTDTQYF	-	TRBV11-2	TRBJ2-3	-
TGTGCCAGCAGTTTTCACAGGGATCATGGCTACACCTTC	CASSFHRDHGYTF	few	TRBV12-3/TRBV12-4	TRBJ1-2	-
TGCGCCAGCAGCGGAAGGGGGTTGGGAGAGACCCAGTACTTC	CASSGRGLGETQYF	few	TRBV4-3	TRBJ2-5	-
TGTGCCAGCAGTTTAGTTGACAGGGAAGCTTTCTTT	CASSLVDREAFF	many	TRBV28	TRBJ1-1	-
TGTGCCAGCAGCTTAATGGTCGGGTTGGGCGGGGAGCTGTTTTTT	CASSLMVGLGGELFF	few	TRBV7-2	TRBJ2-2	-
TGTGCCAGTGGCCGGGGGTTGGATGAGCAGTTCTTC	CASGRGLDEQFF	-	TRBV19	TRBJ2-1	-
TGTGCCACCAGTGATTTAGGGACCCACAGGGATGAGCAGTTCTTC	CATSDLGTHRDEQFF	many	TRBV24-1	TRBJ2-1	-
TGCAGTGCCCCCATGACAGGAGTTAGCACAGATACGCAGTATTTT	CSAPMTGVSTDTQYF	many	TRBV20-1	TRBJ2-3	-
TGCGCCAGCAGCCAAGATCTGTTTCCAGGGCCGGTCGGAGATTCTCAGCCCCAGCATTTT	CASSQDLFPGPVGDSQPQHF	few	TRBV4-1	TRBJ1-5	-
TGTGCCAGCACCTATGTACTGAACACTGAAGCTTTCTTT	CASTYVLNTEAFF	many	TRBV6-2/TRBV6-3	TRBJ1-1	-
TGTGCCAGCAGTGGGGGGGACAGGGGAAACGAGCAGTACTTC	CASSGGDRGNEQYF	-	TRBV27	TRBJ2-7	TRBD1
TGCAGTGTCAAGGGGGGAGCGGGAGGAAATTCCTACGAGCAGTACTTC	CSVKGGAGGNSYEQYF	few	TRBV20-1	TRBJ2-7	TRBD2
TGTGCCAGCAGTTTCGGCAGGCCTGGGTACGAGCAGTACTTC	CASSFGRPGYEQYF	-	TRBV27	TRBJ2-7	-
TGCAGTGCAACCGTGGGTATGAGCACAGATACGCAGTATTTT	CSATVGMSTDTQYF	many	TRBV20-1	TRBJ2-3	-